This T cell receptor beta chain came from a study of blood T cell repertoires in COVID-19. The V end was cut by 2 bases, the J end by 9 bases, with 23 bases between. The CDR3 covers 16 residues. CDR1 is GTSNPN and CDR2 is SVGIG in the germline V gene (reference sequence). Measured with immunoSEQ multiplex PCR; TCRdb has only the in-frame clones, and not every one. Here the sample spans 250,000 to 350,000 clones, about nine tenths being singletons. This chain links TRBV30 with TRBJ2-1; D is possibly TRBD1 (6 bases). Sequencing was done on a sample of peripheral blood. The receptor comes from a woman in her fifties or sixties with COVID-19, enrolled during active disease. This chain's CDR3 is CAWSPPWQGFGSEQFF. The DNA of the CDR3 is TGTGCCTGGAGTCCCCCTTGGCAGGGGTTTGGTAGTGAGCAGTTCTTC. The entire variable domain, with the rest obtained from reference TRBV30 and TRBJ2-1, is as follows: SQTIHQWPATLVQPVGSPLSLECTVEGTSNPNLYWYRQAAGRGLQLLFYSVGIGQISSEVPQNLSASRPQDRQFILSSKKLLLSDSGFYLCAWSPPWQGFGSEQFFGPGTRLTVL.